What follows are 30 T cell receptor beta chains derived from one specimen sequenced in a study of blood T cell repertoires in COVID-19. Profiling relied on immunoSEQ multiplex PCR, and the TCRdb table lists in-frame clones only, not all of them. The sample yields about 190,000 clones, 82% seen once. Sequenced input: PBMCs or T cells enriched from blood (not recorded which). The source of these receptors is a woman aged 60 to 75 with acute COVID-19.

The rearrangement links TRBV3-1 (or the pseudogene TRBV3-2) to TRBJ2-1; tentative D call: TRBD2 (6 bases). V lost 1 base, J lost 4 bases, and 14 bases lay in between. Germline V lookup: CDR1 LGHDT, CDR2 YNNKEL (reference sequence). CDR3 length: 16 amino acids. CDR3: CASSQGRSGLYNEQFF. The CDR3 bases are TGTGCCAGCAGCCAAGGTCGTAGCGGACTTTACAATGAGCAGTTCTTC.

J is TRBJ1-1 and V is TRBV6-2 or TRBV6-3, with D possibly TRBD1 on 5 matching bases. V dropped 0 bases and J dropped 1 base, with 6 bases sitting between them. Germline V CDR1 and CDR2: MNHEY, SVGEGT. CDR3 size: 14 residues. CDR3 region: CASSYSRGNTEAFF. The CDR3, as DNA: TGTGCCAGCAGTTACTCTAGGGGGAACACTGAAGCTTTCTTT.

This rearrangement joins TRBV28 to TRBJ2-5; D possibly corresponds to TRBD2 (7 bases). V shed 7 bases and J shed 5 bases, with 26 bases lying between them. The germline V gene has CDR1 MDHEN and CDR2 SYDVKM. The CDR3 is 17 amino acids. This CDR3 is CASIPRLLGGARETQYF. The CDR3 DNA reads TGTGCCAGCATCCCCCGTTTGTTGGGGGGGGCCAGGGAGACCCAGTACTTC.

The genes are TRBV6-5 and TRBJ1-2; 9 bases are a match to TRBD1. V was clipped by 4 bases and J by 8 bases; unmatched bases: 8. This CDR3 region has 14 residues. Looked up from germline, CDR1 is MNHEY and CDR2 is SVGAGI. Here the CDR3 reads CASSSAVDRGGYTF. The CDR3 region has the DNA TGTGCCAGCAGTTCCGCAGTTGACAGGGGGGGCTACACCTTC.

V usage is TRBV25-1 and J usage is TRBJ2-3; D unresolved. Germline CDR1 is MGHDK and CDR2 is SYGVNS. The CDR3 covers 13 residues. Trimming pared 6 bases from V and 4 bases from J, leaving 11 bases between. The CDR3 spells CASSPGGADTQYF. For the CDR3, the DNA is TGTGCCAGCAGCCCAGGTGGTGCAGATACGCAGTATTTT.

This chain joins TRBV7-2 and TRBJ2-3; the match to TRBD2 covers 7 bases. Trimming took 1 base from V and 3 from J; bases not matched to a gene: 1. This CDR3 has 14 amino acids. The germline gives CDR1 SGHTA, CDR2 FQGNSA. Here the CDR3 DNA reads TGTGCCAGCAGCTTAGGACTAGCAACAGATACGCAGTATTTT. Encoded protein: CASSLGLATDTQYF.

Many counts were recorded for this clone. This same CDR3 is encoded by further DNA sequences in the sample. The CDR3 region has the DNA TGTGCCAGCAGTTCGACAGGGAACTATGGCTACACCTTC. Translating gives CASSSTGNYGYTF. V and J are TRBV6-2 or TRBV6-3 and TRBJ1-2, with 7 bases identical to TRBD1. V was pared by 4 bases and J by 2 bases, with 1 base of the junction left unmatched. CDR3 length equals 13 residues. CDR1 MNHEY and CDR2 SVGEGT come from the germline V gene.

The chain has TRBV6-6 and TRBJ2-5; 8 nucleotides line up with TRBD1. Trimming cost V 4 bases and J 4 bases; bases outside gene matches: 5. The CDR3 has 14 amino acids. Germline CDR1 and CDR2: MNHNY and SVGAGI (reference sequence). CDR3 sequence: CASSFQGAGETQYF. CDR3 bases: TGTGCCAGCAGTTTCCAGGGGGCTGGAGAGACCCAGTACTTC.

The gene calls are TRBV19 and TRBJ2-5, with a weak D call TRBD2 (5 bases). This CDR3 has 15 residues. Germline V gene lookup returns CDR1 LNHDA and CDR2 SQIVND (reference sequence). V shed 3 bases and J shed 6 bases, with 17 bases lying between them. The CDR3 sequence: CASSIGRAGGQTQYF. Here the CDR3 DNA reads TGTGCCAGTAGTATCGGCCGGGCGGGTGGACAGACCCAGTACTTC.

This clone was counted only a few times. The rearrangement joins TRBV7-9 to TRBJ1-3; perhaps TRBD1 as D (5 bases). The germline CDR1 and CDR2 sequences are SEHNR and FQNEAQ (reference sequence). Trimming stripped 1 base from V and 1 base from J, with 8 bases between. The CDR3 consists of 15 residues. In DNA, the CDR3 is TGTGCCAGCAGCTTAGACGGGGGATCTGGAAACACCATATATTTT. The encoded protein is CASSLDGGSGNTIYF.

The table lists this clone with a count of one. The CDR3 region is CASSLTSSNTGELFF. The DNA for the CDR3 is TGTGCCAGCAGCTTGACTAGCTCGAACACCGGGGAGCTGTTTTTT. The rearrangement uses TRBV5-6 and TRBJ2-2; D is perhaps TRBD2 (6 bases). This CDR3 region has 15 residues. V lost 1 base, J lost 0 bases, and 7 bases lay in between. Germline V CDR1 and CDR2: SGHDT, YYEEEE.

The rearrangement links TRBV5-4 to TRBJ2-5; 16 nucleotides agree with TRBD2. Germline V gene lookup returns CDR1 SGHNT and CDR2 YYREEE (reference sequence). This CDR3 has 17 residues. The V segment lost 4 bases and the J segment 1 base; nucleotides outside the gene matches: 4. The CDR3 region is CASSQGLAGGTQETQYF. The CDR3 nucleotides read TGTGCCAGCAGCCAGGGACTAGCGGGGGGGACCCAAGAGACCCAGTACTTC.

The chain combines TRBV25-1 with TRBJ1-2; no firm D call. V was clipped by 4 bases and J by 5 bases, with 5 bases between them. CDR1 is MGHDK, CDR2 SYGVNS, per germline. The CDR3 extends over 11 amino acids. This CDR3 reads CASSGGYGYTF. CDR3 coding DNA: TGTGCCAGCAGTGGAGGGTATGGCTACACCTTC.

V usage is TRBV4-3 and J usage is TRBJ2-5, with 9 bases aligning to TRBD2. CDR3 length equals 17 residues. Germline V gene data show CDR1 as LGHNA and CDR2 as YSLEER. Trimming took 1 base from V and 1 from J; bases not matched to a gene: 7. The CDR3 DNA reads TGCGCCAGCAGCCAAGCTAGCGGGGTGGCTCTCCAAGAGACCCAGTACTTC. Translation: CASSQASGVALQETQYF.

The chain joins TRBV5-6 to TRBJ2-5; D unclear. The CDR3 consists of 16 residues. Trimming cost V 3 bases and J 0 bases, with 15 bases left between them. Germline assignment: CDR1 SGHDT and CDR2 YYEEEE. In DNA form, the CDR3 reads TGTGCCAGCAGCTCAAGCCCCCAAGCCAACCAAGAGACCCAGTACTTC. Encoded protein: CASSSSPQANQETQYF.

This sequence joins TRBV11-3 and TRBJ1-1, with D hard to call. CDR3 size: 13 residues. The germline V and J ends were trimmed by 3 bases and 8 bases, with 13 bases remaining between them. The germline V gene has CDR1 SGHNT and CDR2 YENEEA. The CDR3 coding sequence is TGTGCCAGCAGCTTTGACACAACGACAGAAGCTTTCTTT. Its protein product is CASSFDTTTEAFF.

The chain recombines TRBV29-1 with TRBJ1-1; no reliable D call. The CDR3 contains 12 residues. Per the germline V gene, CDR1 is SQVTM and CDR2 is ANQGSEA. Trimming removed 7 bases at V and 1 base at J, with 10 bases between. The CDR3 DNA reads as TGCAGCGGCGGGAGGACGAACACTGAAGCTTTCTTT. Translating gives CSGGRTNTEAFF.

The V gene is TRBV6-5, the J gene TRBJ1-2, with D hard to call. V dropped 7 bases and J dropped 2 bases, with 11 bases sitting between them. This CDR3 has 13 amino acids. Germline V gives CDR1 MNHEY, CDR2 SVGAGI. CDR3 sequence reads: CASMRGGNYGYTF. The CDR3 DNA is TGTGCCAGCATGCGGGGTGGCAACTATGGCTACACCTTC.

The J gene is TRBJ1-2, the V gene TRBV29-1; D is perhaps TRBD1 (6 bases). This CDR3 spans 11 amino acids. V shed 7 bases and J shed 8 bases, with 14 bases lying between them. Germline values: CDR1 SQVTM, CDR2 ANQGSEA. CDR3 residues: CSARTGSGYTF. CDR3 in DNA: TGCAGCGCCCGAACAGGGTCAGGCTACACCTTC.

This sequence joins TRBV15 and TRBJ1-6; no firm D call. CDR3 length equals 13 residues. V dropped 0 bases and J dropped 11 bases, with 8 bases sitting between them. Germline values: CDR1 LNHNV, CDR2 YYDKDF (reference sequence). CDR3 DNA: TGTGCCACCAGCAGAGATCAGTATCCACCCCTCCACTTT. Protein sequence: CATSRDQYPPLHF. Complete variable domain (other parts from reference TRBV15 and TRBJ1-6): DAMVIQNPRYQVTQFGKPVTLSCSQTLNHNVMYWYQQKSSQAPKLLFHYYDKDFNNEADTPDNFQSRRPNTSFCFLDIRSPGLGDTAMYLCATSRDQYPPLHFGNGTRLTVT.

This CDR3 is CATSPDSRKVPQHF. CDR3 nucleotide sequence: TGTGCCACCAGTCCGGACAGCAGGAAGGTCCCCCAGCATTTT. V gene TRBV24-1 combines with J gene TRBJ1-5; TRBD1 is a possible D gene (6 bases). This CDR3 spans 14 amino acids. Germline loops: CDR1 KGHDR, CDR2 SFDVKD. Trimming removed 6 bases from V and 10 bases from J, with 18 bases in between.

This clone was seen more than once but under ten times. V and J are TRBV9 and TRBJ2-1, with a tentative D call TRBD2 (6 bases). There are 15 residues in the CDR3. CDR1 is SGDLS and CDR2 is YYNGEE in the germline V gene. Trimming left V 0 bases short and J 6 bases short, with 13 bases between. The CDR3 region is CASSVDFREINEQFF. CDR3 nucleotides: TGTGCCAGCAGCGTAGATTTTCGGGAGATCAATGAGCAGTTCTTC. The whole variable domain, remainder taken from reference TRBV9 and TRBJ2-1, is DSGVTQTPKHLITATGQRVTLRCSPRSGDLSVYWYQQSLDQGLQFLIQYYNGEERAKGNILERFSAQQFPDLHSELNLSSLELGDSALYFCASSVDFREINEQFFGPGTRLTVL.

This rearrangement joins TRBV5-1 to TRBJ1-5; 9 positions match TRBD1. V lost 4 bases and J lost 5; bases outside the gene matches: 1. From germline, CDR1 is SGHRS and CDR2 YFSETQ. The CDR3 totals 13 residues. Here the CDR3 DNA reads TGCGCCAGCAGCCGACAGGGGGATCAGCCCCAGCATTTT. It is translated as CASSRQGDQPQHF.

CDR3 bases: TGTGCCAGCTCACCATCGACAGGGGGGAGTACTGAAGCTTTCTTT. This translates into CASSPSTGGSTEAFF. This chain joins TRBV18 and TRBJ1-1; TRBD1 aligns across 9 bases. Germline-derived CDR1 and CDR2 are KGHSH and LQKENI. V dropped 2 bases and J dropped 5; count of bases not matched to a gene: 6. CDR3 length equals 15 residues.

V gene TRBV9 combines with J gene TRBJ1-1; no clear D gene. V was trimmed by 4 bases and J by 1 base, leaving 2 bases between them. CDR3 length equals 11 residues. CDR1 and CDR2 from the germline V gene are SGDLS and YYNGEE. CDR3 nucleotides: TGTGCCAGCAGCCGGAACACTGAAGCTTTCTTT. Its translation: CASSRNTEAFF.

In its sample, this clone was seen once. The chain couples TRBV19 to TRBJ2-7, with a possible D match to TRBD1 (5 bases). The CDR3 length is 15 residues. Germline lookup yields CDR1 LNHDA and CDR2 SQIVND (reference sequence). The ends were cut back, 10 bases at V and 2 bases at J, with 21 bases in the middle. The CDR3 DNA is TGTGCCACCTACATGGCGGTTTGGGGCCCCTACGAGCAGTACGTC. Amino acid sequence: CATYMAVWGPYEQYV.

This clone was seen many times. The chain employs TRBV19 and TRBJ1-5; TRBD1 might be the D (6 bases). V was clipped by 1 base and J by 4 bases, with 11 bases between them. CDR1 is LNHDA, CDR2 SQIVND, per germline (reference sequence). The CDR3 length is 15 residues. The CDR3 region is CASSIVDSSNQPQHF. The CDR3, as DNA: TGTGCCAGTAGTATAGTGGACAGTAGTAATCAGCCCCAGCATTTT.

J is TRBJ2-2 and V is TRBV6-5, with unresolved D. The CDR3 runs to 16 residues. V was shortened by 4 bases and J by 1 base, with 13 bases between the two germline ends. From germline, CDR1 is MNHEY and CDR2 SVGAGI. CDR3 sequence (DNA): TGTGCCAGCAGTTCCCCCTCGTTGAGGAACACCGGGGAGCTGTTTTTT. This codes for CASSSPSLRNTGELFF.

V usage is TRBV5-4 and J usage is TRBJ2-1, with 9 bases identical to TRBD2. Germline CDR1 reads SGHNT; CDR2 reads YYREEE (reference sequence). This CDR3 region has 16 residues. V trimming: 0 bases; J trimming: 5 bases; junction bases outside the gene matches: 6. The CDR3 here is CASSLGGTSHHNEQFF. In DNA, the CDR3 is TGTGCCAGCAGCTTGGGGGGGACTAGCCACCACAATGAGCAGTTCTTC.

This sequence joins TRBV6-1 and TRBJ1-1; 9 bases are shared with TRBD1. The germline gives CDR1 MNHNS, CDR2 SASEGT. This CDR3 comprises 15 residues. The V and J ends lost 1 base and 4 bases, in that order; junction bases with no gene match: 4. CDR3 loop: CASSEVPGQGTEAFF. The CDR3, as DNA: TGTGCCAGCAGTGAAGTTCCGGGACAGGGCACTGAAGCTTTCTTT.